The 5 T cell receptor beta chains below come from one sample, sequenced in a study of molecular identifiers for immune sequencing clone quantification. TCRdb recomputed calls from the PCR reads with MiXCR, one row per CDR3 protein. This table holds 490,000 or so distinct CDR3 sequences, around 25% found once. The sample was naive CD8+ T cells from blood, with Jurkat cell RNA spiked in. Noted subset: FACS-sorted CD8+CD4-CCR7+CD45RA+ naive T cells. These TCRs come from a human donor in good health. Some libraries in this study had Jurkat cell RNA spiked in.

This rearrangement joins TRBV12-3 or TRBV12-4 to TRBJ1-4; TRBD1 matches at 9 bases. With 7 bases clipped from V and 4 bases from J, the junction kept 4 bases outside the gene matches. The CDR3 contains 14 residues. The CDR3, as DNA: TGTGCCAGCACCATGGGACAGGGTAATGAAAAACTGTTTTTT. Encoded protein: CASTMGQGNEKLFF.

This sequence joins TRBV4-1 and TRBJ1-4; D uncertain. Germline loops: CDR1 MGHRA, CDR2 YSYEKL. V lost 2 bases and J lost 0, with 4 bases in between. The CDR3 loop spans 14 amino acids. The CDR3 DNA is TGCGCCAGCAGCCAAACTGCAACTAATGAAAAACTGTTTTTT. This encodes CASSQTATNEKLFF.

Notes on this clonotype: A much larger clone sits a single nucleotide away, making a read error possible. The chain employs TRBV5-3 and TRBJ2-7; TRBD1 is a possible D gene (5 bases). TRBV5-3 is assigned to the ORF class and has an uncertain function. This CDR3 has 15 residues. This chain's CDR3 is CASSFRSRGGYEQYF. For the CDR3, the DNA is TGTGCCAGCAGCTTTAGGTCAAGGGGCGGCTACGAGCAGTACTTC.

The chain carries TRBV4-3 and TRBJ1-2; 8 bases fit TRBD1. The CDR3 spans 15 residues. The germline V gene encodes CDR1 LGHNA and CDR2 YSLEER. J lost 4 bases, V lost 1 base, and 5 bases had no gene match. The CDR3 DNA follows: TGCGCCAGCAGCCAAGGACAGGGGCCCGGCTATGGCTACACCTTC. It yields the protein CASSQGQGPGYGYTF.

As regards this clonotype: At one boundary the junction diverges from the germline segment, which might be a read error. The CDR3 region has the DNA TGCAGTGCTAAGGGAATGCGGAACACTGAAGCTTTGTTT. This encodes CSAKGMRNTEALF. This chain links TRBV20-1 with TRBJ1-1; no firm D call. The germline V gene has CDR1 DFQATT and CDR2 SNEGSKA (reference sequence). CDR3 length equals 13 residues.